This T cell receptor (beta chain) was obtained from a study of blood T cell repertoires in COVID-19. This clone was detected a few times. Generated by immunoSEQ multiplex PCR, the TCRdb table keeps only in-frame clones and is missing some. The table records 75,000 to 95,000 clones, 88% of them present only once. Per germline, CDR1 SNHLY and CDR2 FYNNEI. The ends were cut back, 1 base at V and 1 base at J, with 4 bases in the middle. The CDR3 is 13 amino acids. This sequence was found in a man over 45 with active COVID-19. Sequenced input: peripheral blood. The rearrangement uses TRBV2 and TRBJ1-1; unclear D gene. The CDR3 protein is CASSEGANTEAFF. The CDR3 region has the DNA TGTGCCAGCAGTGAAGGGGCGAACACTGAAGCTTTCTTT.